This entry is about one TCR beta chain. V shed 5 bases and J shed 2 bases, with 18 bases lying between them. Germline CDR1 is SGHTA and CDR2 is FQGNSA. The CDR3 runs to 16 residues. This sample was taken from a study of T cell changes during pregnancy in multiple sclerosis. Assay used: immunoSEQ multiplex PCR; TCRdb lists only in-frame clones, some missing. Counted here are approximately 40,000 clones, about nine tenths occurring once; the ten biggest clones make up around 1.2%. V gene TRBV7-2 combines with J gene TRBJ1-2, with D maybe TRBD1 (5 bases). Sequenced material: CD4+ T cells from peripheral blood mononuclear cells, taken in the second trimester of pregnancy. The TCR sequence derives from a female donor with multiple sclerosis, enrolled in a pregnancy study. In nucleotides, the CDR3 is TGTGCCAGCAGCCCCCCTGGGGGGGATTTCAACTATGGCTACACCTTC. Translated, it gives CASSPPGGDFNYGYTF.